The present TCR beta chain was sequenced within a study of cytomegalovirus exposure and HLA in healthy donors. Looking at the study overall: The study placed 80% to 90% of its approximately 430 genotyped donors in the Caucasian-associated ancestry cluster. General study results and limits: The authors listed 180 or so TCR beta chains as cytomegalovirus-associated. In an earlier analysis, most TCR beta V segments were productive about 87% or about 30% of the time. Fewer N-insertions (relative to the approximately 700-donor mean) were reportedly seen in an Asian-associated ancestry cluster in a later analysis.

Primers for the PCR totalled 60 Vbeta and 13 Jbeta. TCRdb's table, derived via immunoSEQ multiplex PCR, lists solely in-frame clones and lacks some. The sample shows over 100,000 clones, about 76% of them seen only once. Notes on this clone: Its matching antigen is unknown.

The V gene lost 0 bases and the J gene lost 7 bases, with 10 bases spanning the gap. CDR1 and CDR2 from the germline V gene are ENHRY and SYGVKD. The CDR3 has 13 amino acids. This TCR derives from a man younger than 40 in good health and CMV-seropositive. The chain combines TRBV10-3 with TRBJ2-7; a possible D gene is TRBD1 (5 bases). Input material: PBMCs. The CDR3 region has the DNA TGTGCCATCAGTGAGTCGGCAGGGTGGGAGCAGTACTTC. Its translation: CAISESAGWEQYF.